This T cell receptor (beta chain) was observed in a study of blood T cell repertoires in COVID-19. The overall study: The study counted Cohort 3 donors as recovered given two negative PCRs, clearance, or symptom resolution. COVID-19 samples collected from the United States, Italy and Spain covered acute and convalescent phases.

In the original processing: Cell counts per sample came from amplifying reference gene primers. Assay used: immunoSEQ multiplex PCR; TCRdb lists only in-frame clones, some missing. That table gives V, J and clone size, and the DNA gave D and trimming. The data show fewer than 250,000 clones, over 75% seen once. Germline V gene data show CDR1 as MDHEN and CDR2 as SYDVKM. After removal of 3 bases from V and 4 bases from J, the junction contained 3 bases not matched to a gene. The CDR3 loop spans 14 amino acids. The V gene is TRBV28, the J gene TRBJ2-1; 7 bases line up with TRBD2. Sequencing input: PBMCs or T cells enriched from blood (not recorded which). This clonotype originated in a man aged 30 to 39 in a cohort exposed to, infected with or recovered from COVID-19 (not recorded which). CDR3 sequence: CASSFSGAYNEQFF. CDR3 sequence (DNA): TGTGCCAGCAGTTTCAGCGGGGCGTACAATGAGCAGTTCTTC. The full variable domain, completed using reference TRBV28 and TRBJ2-1, is DVKVTQSSRYLVKRTGEKVFLECVQDMDHENMFWYRQDPGLGLRLIYFSYDVKMKEKGDIPEGYSVSREKKERFSLILESASTNQTSMYLCASSFSGAYNEQFFGPGTRLTVL.